This T cell receptor (beta chain) comes out of a study of blood T cells in healthy people across ages. The CDR3 runs 16 residues. V was cut by 4 bases and J by 1 base, with 14 bases left in between. Germline values: CDR1 SGHRS, CDR2 YFSETQ. Broader study findings: Changes in expanded clonotypes were possibly confounded, as the CMV status of donors was unknown.

This clonotype was detected only a few times. No antigen is known for it. Using a J-beta primer mix together with a sample-barcoded 5' primer, a second PCR was run for about 6 to 11 cycles. With 12 random nucleotides, a template-switch adaptor tagged each individual cDNA molecule. Using its own MiXCR run on the 5' RACE reads, TCRdb lists one record per CDR3 protein. The sample contains about 1.1 million distinct CDR3 sequences, 35% to 40% of which appear only once. Material for sequencing was blood. The chain employs TRBV5-1 and TRBJ2-2; a possible D gene is TRBD1 (6 bases). The sequence was obtained from a man between 18 and 29 years old in good health. CDR3 protein: CASSQDSLRNTGELFF. DNA of the CDR3: TGCGCCAGCAGCCAGGACAGCCTAAGGAACACCGGGGAGCTGTTTTTT.